This T cell receptor beta chain is drawn from a study of blood T cell repertoires in COVID-19. The table came from immunoSEQ multiplex PCR; TCRdb's copy has only in-frame clones and leaves some out. In the table there are roughly 380,000 clones, 89% of which are singletons. Trimming took 4 bases from V and 2 from J; bases not matched to a gene: 9. CDR3 size: 16 residues. CDR1 and CDR2 (germline): SGHTA, FQGNSA. This TCR derives from a woman between 40 and 55 years old with COVID-19, enrolled during active disease. The sequencing input was peripheral blood. The genes are TRBV7-2 and TRBJ2-3; the match to TRBD2 covers 7 bases. CDR3 nucleotides: TGTGCCAGCAGCTCCCGATTGACTAGCCTCACAGATACGCAGTATTTT. Translating it yields CASSSRLTSLTDTQYF.